Sequencing of this T cell receptor beta chain was carried out in a study of identical twins. The CDR3 spans 13 residues. V shed 0 bases and J shed 7 bases, with 8 bases lying between them. CDR1 and CDR2 (germline): SGHRS, YFSETQ. This clonotype was detected a few times. TCRdb recomputed calls from the 5' RACE reads with MiXCR, one row per CDR3 protein. The repertoire holds 1.5 million or so distinct CDR3 sequences, 32% seen once, with 0.27% in the top ten. The source is a newborn girl in good health. This rearrangement joins TRBV5-1 to TRBJ1-5; D is perhaps TRBD1 (5 bases). Sequences were obtained from cord blood. The CDR3 loop is CASSLGQLQPQHF. The CDR3 DNA reads TGCGCCAGCAGCTTGGGACAGTTGCAGCCCCAGCATTTT.